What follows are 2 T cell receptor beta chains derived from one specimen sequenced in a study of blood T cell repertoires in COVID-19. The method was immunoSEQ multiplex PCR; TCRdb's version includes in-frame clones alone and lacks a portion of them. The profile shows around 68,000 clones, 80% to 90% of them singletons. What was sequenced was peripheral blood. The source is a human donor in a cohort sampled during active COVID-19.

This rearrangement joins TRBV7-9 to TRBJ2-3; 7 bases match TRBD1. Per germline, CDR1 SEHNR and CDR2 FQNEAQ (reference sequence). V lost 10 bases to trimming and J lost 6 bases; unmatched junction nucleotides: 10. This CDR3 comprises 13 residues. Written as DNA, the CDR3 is TGTGCCACTAGACAGGGAGAAGCGGATACGCAGTATTTT. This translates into CATRQGEADTQYF. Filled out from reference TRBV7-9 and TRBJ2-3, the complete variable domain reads DTGVSQNPRHKITKRGQNVTFRCDPISEHNRLYWYRQTLGQGPEFLTYFQNEAQLEKSRLLSDRFSAERPKGSFSTLEIQRTEQGDSAMYLCATRQGEADTQYFGPGTRLTVL.

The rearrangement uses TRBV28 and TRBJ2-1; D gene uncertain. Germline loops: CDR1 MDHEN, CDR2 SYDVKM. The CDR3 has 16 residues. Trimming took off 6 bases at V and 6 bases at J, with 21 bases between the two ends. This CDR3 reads CASSPKRSALVNEQFF. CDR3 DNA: TGTGCCAGCAGCCCTAAGAGGTCAGCGCTAGTCAATGAGCAGTTCTTC.